This is a list of T cell receptor beta chains from one sample in a study of T cell therapy after organ transplantation. For these receptors, no antigen is known. TCRdb keeps only in-frame clones here, not all; method: immunoSEQ multiplex PCR. This sample yields some 48,000 clones, of which 94% are seen a single time; 2.5% to 3.5% belongs to the top ten. The starting material was CD8+ T cells from blood, obtained before autologous CMV-specific T cell therapy. These receptors originate from a human patient who had received a solid organ transplant and had CMV disease. Both conserved end residues are part of each CDR3.

V gene: TRBV5-1; CDR3 protein: CASSLIPHEQYF
V gene: TRBV27; CDR3 protein: CATSRDGNTGELFF
V gene: TRBV10-3; CDR3 protein: CAISGWDYGYTF
V gene: TRBV27; CDR3 protein: CASSTIGGNQPQHF
V gene: TRBV6-6; CDR3 protein: CASSPGTFSTQETQYF
V gene: TRBV7-9; CDR3 protein: CASSLVGGTYGYTF
V gene: TRBV5-6; CDR3 protein: CASSVGSGLGTDTQYF
V gene: TRBV5-4; CDR3 protein: CASSFSGEIAYEQYF
V gene: TRBV13; CDR3 protein: CASSLLRQNYGYTF
V gene: TRBV7-9; CDR3 protein: CASSFSTTYEQYF
V gene: TRBV27; CDR3 protein: CASTLSFGTRTNEKLFF
V gene: TRBV9; CDR3 protein: CASSVAWGEAPNYGYTF
V gene: TRBV5-8; CDR3 protein: CASSWGSREGPETQYF
V gene: TRBV5-6; CDR3 protein: CASSLARGVREQYF
V gene: TRBV15; CDR3 protein: CATSRETGPSYEQYF
V gene: TRBV5-6; CDR3 protein: CASSLGKQARFNEQFF
V gene: TRBV6-5; CDR3 protein: CASSYSTGEVGYEQYF
V gene: TRBV4-2; CDR3 protein: CASSLAGATDTQYF
V gene: TRBV27; CDR3 protein: CASSFLTVTSGRGGEQFF
V gene: TRBV5-6; CDR3 protein: CASSLPPNGRETNSPLHF
V gene: TRBV7-8; CDR3 protein: CASSLALIQVHSYEQYF
V gene: TRBV5-6; CDR3 protein: CASSSGNQPQHF
V gene: TRBV4-3; CDR3 protein: CASSQDPRGVANYGYTF